The 22 T cell receptor beta chains given below trace back to one sample, sequenced in a study of OX40 agonist ivuxolimab in advanced cancers. Data came from immunoSEQ multiplex PCR; TCRdb stores just in-frame clones and leaves some out. The sample yields around 97,000 clones, around 80% seen once. Here the sequenced sample was CD4+ or CD8+ T cells sorted from blood, taken in a trial of the OX40 agonist ivuxolimab. Every receptor here comes from an adult with an advanced solid tumor such as melanoma, head and neck, liver or kidney cancer.

In this sample, this clone turned up once. The chain joins TRBV7-2 to TRBJ2-5; 7 bases align to TRBD2. The J call may be mistaken, given a closer DNA end match to TRBJ2-7. This CDR3 contains 13 residues. CDR1 is SGHTA and CDR2 is FQGNSA in the germline V gene. This CDR3 reads CASSLWTSYEQYF. CDR3 bases: TGTGCCAGCAGCTTATGGACTAGCTACGAGCAGTACTTC.

The rearrangement uses TRBV18 and TRBJ2-5; possibly TRBD2 for D (5 bases). There are 14 residues in the CDR3. Germline CDR1 and CDR2: KGHSH and LQKENI. Trimming left V 6 bases short and J 0 bases short, with 11 bases between. The CDR3 coding sequence is TGTGCCAGCTCGAGGGAGCTGTACCAAGAGACCCAGTACTTC. Protein product: CASSRELYQETQYF.

The chain carries TRBV18 and TRBJ1-2; 7 bases align to TRBD1. V lost 4 bases, J lost 7 bases, and 3 bases stayed unmatched. The CDR3 runs 12 residues. Germline CDR1 and CDR2: KGHSH and LQKENI. The CDR3 sequence is CASSQQGPGYTF. For the CDR3, the DNA is TGTGCCAGCTCACAACAGGGGCCTGGCTACACCTTC.

V usage is TRBV5-6 and J usage is TRBJ1-3, with a possible D match to TRBD1 (5 bases). This CDR3 has 11 residues. The germline gives CDR1 SGHDT, CDR2 YYEEEE. Trimming stripped 3 bases from V and 8 bases from J, with 6 bases between. CDR3 coding DNA: TGTGCCAGCAGCTGGGACCACACCATATATTTT. Translated, it gives CASSWDHTIYF.

The genes are TRBV4-2 and TRBJ2-3; the D is unclear. The ends were cut back, 0 bases at V and 1 base at J, with 8 bases in the middle. The CDR3 is made up of 15 amino acids. Germline lookup yields CDR1 LGHNA and CDR2 YNFKEQ. In nucleotides, the CDR3 is TGTGCCAGCAGCCAAGATAGGGTGGGCACAGATACGCAGTATTTT. It specifies CASSQDRVGTDTQYF.

This clone was seen just once. The gene calls are TRBV7-9 and TRBJ1-2; no definite D call. This CDR3 is 14 amino acids long. The V end was cut by 3 bases, the J end by 0 bases, with 8 bases between. Germline V gene lookup returns CDR1 SEHNR and CDR2 FQNEAQ (reference sequence). The chain's CDR3 is CASSFGQANYGYTF. The CDR3 nucleotides are TGTGCCAGCAGCTTCGGTCAAGCTAACTATGGCTACACCTTC.

The rearrangement joins TRBV5-1 to TRBJ2-3; D is unresolved. The CDR3 is made up of 15 amino acids. Germline CDR1 reads SGHRS; CDR2 reads YFSETQ. Trimming removed 0 bases from V and 1 base from J, with 9 bases in between. CDR3: CASSLGSTRTDTQYF. The CDR3 coding sequence is TGCGCCAGCAGCTTGGGTAGCACCCGCACAGATACGCAGTATTTT.

This clone came up a few times. The chain combines TRBV2 with TRBJ2-1; D remains ambiguous. The CDR3 contains 17 residues. CDR1 is SNHLY, CDR2 FYNNEI, per germline. Trimming removed 2 bases from V and 0 bases from J, with 14 bases in between. The CDR3 is CASSEIGLGSSYNEQFF. Here the CDR3 DNA reads TGTGCCAGCAGTGAAATTGGGTTGGGAAGCTCCTACAATGAGCAGTTCTTC.

The gene calls are TRBV9 and TRBJ2-1, with 10 bases fitting TRBD1. The germline CDR1 and CDR2 sequences are SGDLS and YYNGEE. V was pared by 0 bases and J by 8 bases, with 2 bases of the junction left unmatched. The CDR3 spans 14 residues. CDR3 nucleotides: TGTGCCAGCAGCGTAGGGGACAGGGGCGATGAGCAGTTCTTC. It translates to CASSVGDRGDEQFF.

This clone has a handful of counts. The chain carries TRBV5-6 and TRBJ2-3; 10 nucleotides line up with TRBD2. The CDR3 contains 15 residues. Germline V lookup: CDR1 SGHDT, CDR2 YYEEEE. The V and J ends lost 5 bases and 4 bases, in that order; junction bases with no gene match: 7. This CDR3 reads CASRSSGRFADTQYF. The CDR3 nucleotides are TGTGCCAGCAGGAGTAGCGGGAGGTTTGCAGATACGCAGTATTTT.

The genes are TRBV2 and TRBJ1-1; 8 bases are a match to TRBD1. Germline CDR1 and CDR2: SNHLY and FYNNEI. The ends lost 10 bases at V and 0 bases at J; junction bases unmatched: 16. The CDR3 contains 17 residues. CDR3 sequence: CATQRTGGMSMNTEAFF. CDR3 DNA sequence: TGTGCCACTCAAAGAACAGGGGGAATGAGTATGAACACTGAAGCTTTCTTT.

The V gene is TRBV19, the J gene TRBJ1-1; 11 bases match TRBD1. V was pared by 5 bases and J by 5 bases, with 13 bases of the junction left unmatched. Germline loops: CDR1 LNHDA, CDR2 SQIVND (reference sequence). This CDR3 comprises 17 residues. This CDR3 is CASSPLPGQGARTEAFF. The CDR3 coding sequence is TGTGCCAGTAGTCCTCTCCCCGGACAGGGGGCGAGAACTGAAGCTTTCTTT.

This chain connects TRBV11-2 to TRBJ2-2, with 11 bases aligning to TRBD2. Looked up from germline, CDR1 is SGHAT and CDR2 is FQNNGV. V shed 5 bases and J 7 bases; nucleotides not matched to a gene: 9. The CDR3 has 16 residues. The CDR3 sequence is CASSRFSGRAGGELFF. CDR3 DNA: TGTGCCAGCAGCAGATTTAGCGGGAGGGCTGGCGGGGAGCTGTTTTTT.

This clone was seen once. The chain links TRBV6-5 to TRBJ1-1; 9 nucleotides align to TRBD1. CDR1 and CDR2 (germline): MNHEY, SVGAGI. The CDR3 is 13 residues long. V was clipped by 5 bases and J by 4 bases; unmatched bases: 2. CDR3 bases: TGTGCCAGCAGTGACAGGGGGGCCACTGAAGCTTTCTTT. Encoded protein: CASSDRGATEAFF.

The J gene is TRBJ1-1, the V gene TRBV27, with D maybe TRBD1 (6 bases). The germline V gene encodes CDR1 MNHEY and CDR2 SMNVEV (reference sequence). There are 15 residues in the CDR3. The ends were cut back, 5 bases at V and 1 base at J, with 14 bases in the middle. The CDR3 loop is CASSRVGGGNTEAFF. CDR3 nucleotide sequence: TGTGCCAGCAGTAGAGTCGGAGGGGGGAACACTGAAGCTTTCTTT.

The chain uses TRBV21-1 and TRBJ2-5. The J call may be incorrect, as the DNA end agrees better with TRBJ2-7. TRBV21-1 is described as a pseudogene. This CDR3 is 17 amino acids long. In DNA, the CDR3 is TGTGCCAGCAGCAAAGTGCCTGGGGAAGAAAATCGCGACGAGCAGTACTTC. This gives the protein CASSKVPGEENRDEQYF.

This clone was observed once. The rearrangement links TRBV6-1 to TRBJ1-5; no reliable D call. With 3 bases removed from V and 6 bases from J, the gap between germline ends came to 3 bases. Germline CDR1 and CDR2: MNHNS and SASEGT. The CDR3 has 11 residues. The CDR3 sequence: CASSEVQPQHF. The CDR3 DNA sequence: TGTGCCAGCAGTGAGGTTCAGCCCCAGCATTTT.

The V call is TRBV2, the J call TRBJ2-5; D gene uncertain. Gene TRBJ2-7 matches the end of the DNA better, so the J call may be wrong. Germline V CDR1 and CDR2: SNHLY, FYNNEI. CDR3 size: 14 residues. The CDR3 region is CAKHWKPSSYEQYF. The CDR3 DNA follows: TGTGCCAAGCACTGGAAGCCTAGCTCCTACGAGCAGTACTTC.

This clone was recorded only once. The chain carries TRBV19 and TRBJ1-4; D not resolved. V lost 5 bases and J 5 bases, leaving 12 bases between the germline ends. Germline CDR1 LNHDA, CDR2 SQIVND (reference sequence). The CDR3 spans 14 residues. The CDR3 DNA is TGTGCCAGTAGTCTGTCCGCGGCCAATGAAAAACTGTTTTTT. Amino acid sequence: CASSLSAANEKLFF.

The gene calls are TRBV19 and TRBJ2-1; D may be TRBD2 (6 bases). The CDR3 covers 14 residues. Germline lookup yields CDR1 LNHDA and CDR2 SQIVND (reference sequence). Trimming took 4 bases from V and 5 from J, leaving 12 bases between them. CDR3 DNA sequence: TGTGCCAGTAGTAAGGTGGGAGGCGACAATGAGCAGTTCTTC. Residues: CASSKVGGDNEQFF. Full variable domain (outside the CDR3, taken from reference TRBV19 and TRBJ2-1): DGGITQSPKYLFRKEGQNVTLSCEQNLNHDAMYWYRQDPGQGLRLIYYSQIVNDFQKGDIAEGYSVSREKKESFPLTVTSAQKNPTAFYLCASSKVGGDNEQFFGPGTRLTVL.

V is TRBV5-6 and J is TRBJ1-3; the match to TRBD1 covers 8 bases. Trimming at V came to 6 bases and at J to 2 bases, leaving 7 bases not matched to a gene. This CDR3 has 15 residues. Per germline, CDR1 SGHDT and CDR2 YYEEEE. The CDR3 DNA follows: TGTGCCAGCATCCCAATGACAGGGGCTGGAAACACCATATATTTT. It specifies CASIPMTGAGNTIYF.

The chain uses TRBV20-1 and TRBJ2-5; D not resolved. The V gene's germline CDR1 is DFQATT and CDR2 SNEGSKA (reference sequence). The CDR3 contains 11 residues. V was pared by 3 bases and J by 5 bases, with 7 bases between. The CDR3 protein is CSASARETQYF. The CDR3 DNA sequence: TGCAGTGCTAGCGCCCGGGAGACCCAGTACTTC.